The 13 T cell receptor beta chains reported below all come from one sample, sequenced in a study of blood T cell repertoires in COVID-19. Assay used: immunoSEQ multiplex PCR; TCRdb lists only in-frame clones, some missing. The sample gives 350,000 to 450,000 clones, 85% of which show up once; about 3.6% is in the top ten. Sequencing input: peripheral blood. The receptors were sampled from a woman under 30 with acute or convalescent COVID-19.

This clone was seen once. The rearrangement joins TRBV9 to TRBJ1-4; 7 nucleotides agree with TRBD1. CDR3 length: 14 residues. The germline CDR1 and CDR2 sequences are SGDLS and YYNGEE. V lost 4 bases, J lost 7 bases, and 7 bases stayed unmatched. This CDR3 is CASSPEQGVEKLFF. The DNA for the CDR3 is TGTGCCAGCAGCCCCGAGCAGGGGGTTGAAAAACTGTTTTTT.

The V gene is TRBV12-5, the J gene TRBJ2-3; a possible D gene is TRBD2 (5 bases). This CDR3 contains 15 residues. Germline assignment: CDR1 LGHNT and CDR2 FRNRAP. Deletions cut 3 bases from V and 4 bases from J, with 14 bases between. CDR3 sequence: CASGFPLSGPDTQYF. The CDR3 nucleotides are TGTGCTAGTGGTTTCCCCTTGAGCGGACCAGATACGCAGTATTTT.

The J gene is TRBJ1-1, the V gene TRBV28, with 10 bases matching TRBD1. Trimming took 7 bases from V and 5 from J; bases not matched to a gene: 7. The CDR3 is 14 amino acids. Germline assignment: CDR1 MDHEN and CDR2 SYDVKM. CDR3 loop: CASMTGGAYTEAFF. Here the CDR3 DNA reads TGTGCCAGCATGACAGGGGGCGCGTATACTGAAGCTTTCTTT.

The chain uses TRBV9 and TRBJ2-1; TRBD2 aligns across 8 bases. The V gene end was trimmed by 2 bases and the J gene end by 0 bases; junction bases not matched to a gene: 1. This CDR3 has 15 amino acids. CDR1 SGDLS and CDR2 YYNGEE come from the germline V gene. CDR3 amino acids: CASSVSGISYNEQFF. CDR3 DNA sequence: TGTGCCAGCAGCGTTAGCGGGATCTCCTACAATGAGCAGTTCTTC.

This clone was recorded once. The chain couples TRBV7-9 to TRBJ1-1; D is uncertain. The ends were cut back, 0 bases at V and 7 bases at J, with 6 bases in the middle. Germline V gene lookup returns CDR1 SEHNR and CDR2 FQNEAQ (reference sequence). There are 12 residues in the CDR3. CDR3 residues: CASSLAQDEAFF. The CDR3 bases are TGTGCCAGCAGCTTAGCGCAGGATGAAGCTTTCTTT.

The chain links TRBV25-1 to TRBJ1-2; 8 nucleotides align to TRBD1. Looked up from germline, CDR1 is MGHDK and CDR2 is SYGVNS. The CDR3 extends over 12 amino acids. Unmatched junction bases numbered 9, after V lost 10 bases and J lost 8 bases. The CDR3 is CATWQGAGGYTF. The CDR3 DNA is TGTGCCACTTGGCAGGGGGCGGGGGGCTACACCTTC.

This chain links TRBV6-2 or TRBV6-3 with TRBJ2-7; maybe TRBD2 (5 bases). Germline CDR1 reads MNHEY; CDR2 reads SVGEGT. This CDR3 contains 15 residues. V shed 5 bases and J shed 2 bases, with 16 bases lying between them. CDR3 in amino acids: CASSILLGGAYEQYF. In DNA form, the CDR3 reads TGTGCCAGCAGTATACTACTAGGAGGTGCCTACGAGCAGTACTTC.

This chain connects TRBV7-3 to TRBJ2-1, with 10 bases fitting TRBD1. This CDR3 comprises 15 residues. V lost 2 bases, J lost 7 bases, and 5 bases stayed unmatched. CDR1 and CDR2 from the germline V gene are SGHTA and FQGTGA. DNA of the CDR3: TGTGCCAGCAGCTTAGACGGGACAGGGGAAAATGAGCAGTTCTTC. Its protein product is CASSLDGTGENEQFF.

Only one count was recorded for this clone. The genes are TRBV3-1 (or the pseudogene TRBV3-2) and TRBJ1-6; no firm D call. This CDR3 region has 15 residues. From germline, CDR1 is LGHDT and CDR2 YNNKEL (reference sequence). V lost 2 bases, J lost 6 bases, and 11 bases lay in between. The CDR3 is CASSQNGRSNSPLHF. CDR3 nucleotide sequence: TGTGCCAGCAGCCAAAACGGCAGGTCTAATTCACCCCTCCACTTT.

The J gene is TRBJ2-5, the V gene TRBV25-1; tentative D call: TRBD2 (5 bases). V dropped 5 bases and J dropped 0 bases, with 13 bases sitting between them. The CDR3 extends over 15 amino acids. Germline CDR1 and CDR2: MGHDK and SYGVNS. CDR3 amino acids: CASSPTGVYQETQYF. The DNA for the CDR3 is TGTGCCAGCAGTCCTACCGGGGTCTACCAAGAGACCCAGTACTTC.

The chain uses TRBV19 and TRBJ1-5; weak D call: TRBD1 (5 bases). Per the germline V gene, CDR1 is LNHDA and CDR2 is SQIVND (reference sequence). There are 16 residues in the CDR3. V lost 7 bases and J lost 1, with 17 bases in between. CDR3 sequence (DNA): TGTGCCAGTACCGAGGCGGGACGAGGGAGCAATCAGCCCCAGCATTTT. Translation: CASTEAGRGSNQPQHF.

In DNA, the CDR3 is TGTGCCACCAGTGTACAGGGTAGCAATCAGCCCCAGCATTTT. Encoded protein: CATSVQGSNQPQHF. The chain uses TRBV24-1 and TRBJ1-5; weak D call: TRBD1 (6 bases). Looked up from germline, CDR1 is KGHDR and CDR2 is SFDVKD. V was cut by 5 bases and J by 0 bases, with 7 bases left in between. CDR3 length: 14 amino acids.

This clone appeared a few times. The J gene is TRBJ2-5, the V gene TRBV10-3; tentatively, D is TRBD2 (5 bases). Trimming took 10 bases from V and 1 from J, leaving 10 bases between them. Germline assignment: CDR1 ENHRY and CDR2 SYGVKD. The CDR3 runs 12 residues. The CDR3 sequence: CATMDFQETQYF. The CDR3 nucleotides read TGTGCCACAATGGACTTCCAAGAGACCCAGTACTTC.